This TCR beta chain was captured by sequencing in a study of cytomegalovirus exposure and HLA in healthy donors. The PCR used 60 Vbeta and 13 Jbeta primers. Produced via immunoSEQ multiplex PCR; TCRdb's table is partial and in-frame only. The sample includes over 200,000 clones, almost 80% seen only once; the top ten take 3.5% to 4%. With V trimmed by 5 bases and J by 5 bases, 9 bases remained unmatched. The CDR3 is 15 residues long. The germline gives CDR1 SNHLY, CDR2 FYNNEI. The TCR comes from a male donor in good health and CMV-seronegative. Sequencing was carried out using PBMCs. The rearrangement uses TRBV2 and TRBJ1-1; 9 positions match TRBD1. The CDR3 here is CASSPIQGAGTEAFF. In DNA, the CDR3 is TGTGCCAGCAGTCCGATACAGGGGGCCGGAACTGAAGCTTTCTTT. Drawing the rest from reference TRBV2 and TRBJ1-1, the complete variable domain is EPEVTQTPSHQVTQMGQEVILRCVPISNHLYFYWYRQILGQKVEFLVSFYNNEISEKSEIFDDQFSVERPDGSNFTLKIRSTKLEDSAMYFCASSPIQGAGTEAFFGQGTRLTVV.